This entry lists 27 T cell receptor beta chains sequenced from one sample in a study of shared clonotypes between healthy human individuals (dated by TCRdb to about 2020). Library method: the immunoSEQ multiplex PCR assay. TCRdb retrieved this table from immuneACCESS and kept in-frame rearrangements only. Not all clones are present; in checked studies, unresolved V genes account for under half, and no reason is known for the remainder. Within this sample are 450,000 to 500,000 clones, with about 72% of them counted one time only. The top ten clonotypes cover approximately 12% of the sample. Specimen: PBMCs. The receptors were gathered from a woman in her forties in good health. Some clones in this sample may be carry-over from other donors' samples.

This chain connects TRBV28 to TRBJ2-5; 11 bases are a match to TRBD2. The germline CDR1 and CDR2 sequences are MDHEN and SYDVKM. With 7 bases clipped from V and 5 bases from J, the junction kept 12 bases outside the gene matches. The CDR3 loop spans 16 amino acids. The CDR3 coding sequence is TGTGCCAGCACCCAGATGGGACTAGCGGTCGGGGAGACCCAGTACTTC. Protein product: CASTQMGLAVGETQYF. Using reference TRBV28 and TRBJ2-5 for the parts outside the CDR3, the full variable domain is DVKVTQSSRYLVKRTGEKVFLECVQDMDHENMFWYRQDPGLGLRLIYFSYDVKMKEKGDIPEGYSVSREKKERFSLILESASTNQTSMYLCASTQMGLAVGETQYFGPGTRLLVL.

This clone came up a few times. Different DNA sequences within this sample yield the same CDR3. The V call is TRBV6-5, the J call TRBJ1-1; D uncertain. CDR1 is MNHEY, CDR2 SVGAGI, per germline. The V gene lost 2 bases and the J gene lost 5 bases, with 9 bases spanning the gap. The CDR3 is made up of 13 amino acids. The CDR3 DNA sequence: TGTGCCAGCAGTTACCTAGGCGGGACTGAAGCTTTCTTT. This encodes CASSYLGGTEAFF.

This chain links TRBV2 with TRBJ2-3; D gene unclear. V gave up 6 bases and J gave up 2 bases, with 9 bases separating them. Looked up from germline, CDR1 is SNHLY and CDR2 is FYNNEI. This CDR3 comprises 13 residues. The CDR3 region is CASRPEATDTQYF. The CDR3 DNA reads as TGTGCCAGCAGGCCTGAGGCCACAGATACGCAGTATTTT.

The V gene is TRBV7-6, the J gene TRBJ2-2; no definite D call. Germline V gene lookup returns CDR1 SGHVS and CDR2 FNYEAQ. The length of the CDR3 is 15 residues. V lost 5 bases and J 0 bases, leaving 10 bases between the germline ends. CDR3 sequence: CASSVTRTNTGELFF. The CDR3 nucleotides are TGTGCCAGCAGCGTTACAAGAACGAACACCGGGGAGCTGTTTTTT.

The rearrangement joins TRBV9 to TRBJ2-1, with 7 nucleotides matching TRBD2. The CDR3 sequence is 17 residues long. V was clipped by 0 bases and J by 15 bases; unmatched bases: 21. CDR1 is SGDLS and CDR2 is YYNGEE in the germline V gene. CDR3 in amino acids: CASSVDAGGGGPSGTFF. As DNA, the CDR3 is TGTGCCAGCAGCGTAGACGCTGGTGGGGGAGGGCCCTCGGGGACGTTCTTC. Supplemented by reference TRBV9 and TRBJ2-1, the full variable domain reads DSGVTQTPKHLITATGQRVTLRCSPRSGDLSVYWYQQSLDQGLQFLIQYYNGEERAKGNILERFSAQQFPDLHSELNLSSLELGDSALYFCASSVDAGGGGPSGTFFGPGTRLTVL.

This chain connects TRBV11-3 to TRBJ2-2, with 13 nucleotides matching TRBD2. CDR1 is SGHNT, CDR2 YENEEA, per germline. The CDR3 spans 16 residues. V shed 3 bases, J shed 4 bases, and the junction held 2 bases outside the gene matches. DNA for the CDR3: TGTGCCAGCAGCTTGACTAGCGGGAGGTTCACCGGGGAGCTGTTTTTT. Residues: CASSLTSGRFTGELFF.

The gene calls are TRBV7-9 and TRBJ1-1; TRBD1 might be the D (6 bases). This CDR3 has 14 amino acids. Germline assignment: CDR1 SEHNR and CDR2 FQNEAQ (reference sequence). Trimming stripped 5 bases from V and 4 bases from J, with 14 bases between. The CDR3 sequence is CASSLFGQRTEAFF. The CDR3, as DNA: TGTGCCAGCAGCCTCTTCGGACAGCGCACTGAAGCTTTCTTT.

This clone was detected a few times. The V and J genes are TRBV5-1 and TRBJ1-1, with D unclear. The germline V gene has CDR1 SGHRS and CDR2 YFSETQ. The ends were cut back, 5 bases at V and 0 bases at J, with 11 bases in the middle. The CDR3 covers 14 residues. In nucleotides, the CDR3 is TGCGCCAGCAGTATGTCCGGGGTGAACACTGAAGCTTTCTTT. Amino acids: CASSMSGVNTEAFF.

This rearrangement joins TRBV25-1 to TRBJ2-1; D not certain. The CDR3 runs to 13 residues. Trimming shortened V by 2 bases and J by 3 bases, and 5 bases separated the two germline ends. Germline V gives CDR1 MGHDK, CDR2 SYGVNS. CDR3 bases: TGTGCCAGCAGTGAACGCGGCTACAATGAGCAGTTCTTC. Encoded protein: CASSERGYNEQFF.

J is TRBJ2-2 and V is TRBV6-4, with TRBD2 matching 12 bases. J was trimmed by 7 bases and V by 2 bases; bases with no gene match: 8. This CDR3 is 17 amino acids long. Germline CDR1 is MRHNA and CDR2 is SNTAGT. The CDR3 DNA follows: TGTGCCAGCAGTGACCTAGCGGGAGGGGCGGGGAGCGGGGAGCTGTTTTTT. Protein sequence: CASSDLAGGAGSGELFF.

CDR3 sequence: CASSIEGPRYNEQFF. CDR3 in DNA: TGTGCCAGTAGTATCGAAGGACCCCGGTACAATGAGCAGTTCTTC. J is TRBJ2-1 and V is TRBV19; D remains unclear. V shed 3 bases and J shed 4 bases, with 13 bases lying between them. Looked up from germline, CDR1 is LNHDA and CDR2 is SQIVND (reference sequence). The CDR3 spans 15 residues.

This chain connects TRBV5-1 to TRBJ2-5; 10 nucleotides match TRBD2. Germline loops: CDR1 SGHRS, CDR2 YFSETQ. The CDR3 length is 16 residues. V lost 1 base, J lost 5 bases, and 8 bases stayed unmatched. This CDR3 reads CASSLSPLAGMETQYF. CDR3 in DNA: TGCGCCAGCAGCTTGTCCCCACTAGCGGGAATGGAGACCCAGTACTTC.

This sequence joins TRBV5-4 and TRBJ2-7; 14 nucleotides line up with TRBD2. Per the germline V gene, CDR1 is SGHNT and CDR2 is YYREEE (reference sequence). V lost 4 bases to trimming and J lost 2 bases; unmatched junction nucleotides: 2. CDR3 size: 15 residues. The CDR3 loop reads CASSQGLAGAYEQYF. For the CDR3, the DNA is TGTGCCAGCAGCCAGGGACTAGCGGGAGCCTACGAGCAGTACTTC.

This clone was seen a few times. The chain has TRBV9 and TRBJ2-3, with a weak D call TRBD2 (5 bases). The length of the CDR3 is 16 residues. In germline, CDR1 is SGDLS, CDR2 YYNGEE. The V gene lost 3 bases and the J gene lost 6 bases, with 20 bases spanning the gap. The CDR3 sequence: CASSASDLTGMDTQYF. The DNA of the CDR3 is TGTGCCAGCAGCGCCAGCGACCTTACGGGGATGGATACGCAGTATTTT.

As regards this clone: Given a much more abundant clone one base away, this may be a read error. The chain has TRBV11-3 and TRBJ2-2; D remains unclear. This CDR3 comprises 12 residues. Germline V CDR1 and CDR2: SGHNT, YENEEA. V was clipped by 5 bases and J by 2 bases, with 3 bases between them. The CDR3 spells CASSPNTGELFF. CDR3 nucleotides: TGTGCCAGCAGCCCCAACACCGGGGAGCTGTTTTTT.

The V and J genes are TRBV5-8 and TRBJ2-2; no clear D. Trimming stripped 2 bases from V and 5 bases from J, with 4 bases between. Per germline, CDR1 SGHTS and CDR2 YDEGEE. This CDR3 is built from 12 residues. CDR3 in DNA: TGTGCCAGCAGCTTTATTACCGGGGAGCTGTTTTTT. Encoded protein: CASSFITGELFF.

The V gene is TRBV7-7, the J gene TRBJ2-5, with 7 bases identical to TRBD2. V shed 5 bases, J shed 4 bases, and the junction held 7 bases outside the gene matches. Per the germline V gene, CDR1 is SSHAT and CDR2 is FNYEAQ (reference sequence). The CDR3 extends over 14 amino acids. CDR3 coding DNA: TGTGCCAGCAGCGTACGGGGAGGGAGAGAGACCCAGTACTTC. Its translation is CASSVRGGRETQYF.

The chain joins TRBV5-4 to TRBJ2-5; 8 bases are shared with TRBD1. The germline gives CDR1 SGHNT, CDR2 YYREEE (reference sequence). The CDR3 consists of 14 residues. After removal of 7 bases from V and 3 bases from J, the junction contained 8 bases not matched to a gene. CDR3 coding DNA: TGTGCCAGCCGATCTACGACAGGGGAAGAGACCCAGTACTTC. Its protein product is CASRSTTGEETQYF.

The chain links TRBV6-6 to TRBJ2-2; a possible D gene is TRBD1 (5 bases). This CDR3 is built from 13 residues. CDR1 and CDR2 (germline): MNHNY, SVGAGI (reference sequence). Trimming stripped 10 bases from V and 8 bases from J, with 17 bases between. The CDR3 sequence is CAIKTRQLGELFF. In nucleotides, the CDR3 is TGTGCCATCAAAACTCGACAGTTGGGGGAGCTGTTTTTT.

This chain links TRBV5-5 with TRBJ2-7, with D perhaps TRBD1 or TRBD2 (5 bases each). V lost 0 bases and J lost 3, with 13 bases in between. The CDR3 loop spans 15 amino acids. CDR1 and CDR2 from the germline V gene are SGHKS and YYEKEE (reference sequence). CDR3: CASSLGGTEFYEQYF. DNA of the CDR3: TGTGCCAGCAGCTTGGGGGGGACGGAGTTCTACGAGCAGTACTTC.

The chain couples TRBV19 to TRBJ2-5; D is undetermined. The J call may not be correct, given that the DNA end is closer to TRBJ2-7. Germline V gene data show CDR1 as LNHDA and CDR2 as SQIVND (reference sequence). The CDR3 loop spans 14 amino acids. CDR3 nucleotides: TGTGCCAGTAGTGCGGTCTGGGGAACTGACGAGCAGTACTTC. Its protein product is CASSAVWGTDEQYF.

The J gene is TRBJ2-7, the V gene TRBV20-1; D unclear. V was cut by 5 bases and J by 4 bases, with 9 bases left in between. The CDR3 sequence is 11 residues long. Germline V gives CDR1 DFQATT, CDR2 SNEGSKA (reference sequence). The CDR3 DNA is TGCAGTGCTCAAGGCTCGTACGAGCAGTACTTC. This codes for CSAQGSYEQYF.

The V call is TRBV10-3, the J call TRBJ1-1, with D possibly TRBD1 on 6 matching bases. With 6 bases removed from V and 1 base from J, the gap between germline ends came to 9 bases. The germline gives CDR1 ENHRY, CDR2 SYGVKD. The CDR3 runs 13 residues. The CDR3 coding sequence is TGTGCCATCAGGAGGGGGGAGAACACTGAAGCTTTCTTT. It yields the protein CAIRRGENTEAFF.

The V and J genes are TRBV7-9 and TRBJ2-1; D may be TRBD2 (6 bases). Per the germline V gene, CDR1 is SEHNR and CDR2 is FQNEAQ (reference sequence). The V gene lost 4 bases and the J gene lost 8 bases, with 12 bases spanning the gap. The CDR3 loop spans 13 amino acids. Written as DNA, the CDR3 is TGTGCCAGCAGCTGGGGGACTTCGGATGAGCAGTTCTTC. It encodes CASSWGTSDEQFF. Filled out from reference TRBV7-9 and TRBJ2-1, the complete variable domain reads DTGVSQNPRHKITKRGQNVTFRCDPISEHNRLYWYRQTLGQGPEFLTYFQNEAQLEKSRLLSDRFSAERPKGSFSTLEIQRTEQGDSAMYLCASSWGTSDEQFFGPGTRLTVL.

This clone was seen more than once but under ten times. The chain combines TRBV11-2 with TRBJ2-7; D call uncertain. Trimming shortened V by 7 bases and J by 5 bases, and 15 bases separated the two germline ends. The CDR3 is 13 amino acids. Per the germline V gene, CDR1 is SGHAT and CDR2 is FQNNGV. The CDR3 spells CASTSARWNEQYF. DNA for the CDR3: TGTGCCAGCACCTCGGCCCGTTGGAACGAGCAGTACTTC.

V is TRBV15 and J is TRBJ2-7, with unresolved D. The CDR3 is made up of 13 amino acids. The germline CDR1 and CDR2 sequences are LNHNV and YYDKDF (reference sequence). Deletions cut 0 bases from V and 5 bases from J, with 8 bases between. CDR3 DNA sequence: TGTGCCACCAGCAGAGATGGGGTTCACGAGCAGTACTTC. Protein: CATSRDGVHEQYF. The full variable domain, completed using reference TRBV15 and TRBJ2-7, is DAMVIQNPRYQVTQFGKPVTLSCSQTLNHNVMYWYQQKSSQAPKLLFHYYDKDFNNEADTPDNFQSRRPNTSFCFLDIRSPGLGDTAMYLCATSRDGVHEQYFGPGTRLTVT.

A single count supports this clone. This sequence is one base from a far larger clone and is likely a read error. V usage is TRBV29-1 and J usage is TRBJ1-1; TRBD1 matches 9 bases. CDR1 is SQVTM, CDR2 ANQGSEA, per germline. This CDR3 has 12 amino acids. The CDR3 loop reads CSGDRVNAEAFF. CDR3 sequence (DNA): TGCAGCGGGGACAGGGTGAACGCTGAAGCTTTCTTT.